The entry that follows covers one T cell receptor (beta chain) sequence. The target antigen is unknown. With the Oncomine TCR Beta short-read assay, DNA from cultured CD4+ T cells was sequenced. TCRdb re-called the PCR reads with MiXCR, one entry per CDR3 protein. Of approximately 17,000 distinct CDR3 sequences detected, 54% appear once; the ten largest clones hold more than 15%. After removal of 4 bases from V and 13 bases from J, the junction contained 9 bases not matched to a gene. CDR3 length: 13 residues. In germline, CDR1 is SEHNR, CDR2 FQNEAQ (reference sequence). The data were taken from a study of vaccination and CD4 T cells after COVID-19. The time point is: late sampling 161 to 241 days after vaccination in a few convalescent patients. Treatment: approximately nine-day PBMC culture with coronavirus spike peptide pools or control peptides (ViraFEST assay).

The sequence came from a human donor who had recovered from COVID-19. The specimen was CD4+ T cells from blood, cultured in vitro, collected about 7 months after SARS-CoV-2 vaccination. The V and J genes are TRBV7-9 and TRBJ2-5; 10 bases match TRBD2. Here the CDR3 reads CASSSQLAGRRYF. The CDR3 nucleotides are TGTGCCAGCAGCTCCCAACTAGCGGGGCGCAGGTACTTC.